This T cell receptor (beta chain) emerged from a study of cytomegalovirus exposure and HLA in healthy donors. Across the study: Earlier, fewer than 130 million unique TCR beta sequences were recovered from roughly 180 million T cells by an analysis. Genetic ancestry analysis placed approximately 80% of the approximately 390 donors that were genotyped in the Caucasian-associated cluster.

General study results and limits: Researchers reported from a later analysis that most CMV-associated TCR beta chains appeared HLA-restricted.

As concerns this clone: The target antigen is unknown.

Germline assignment: CDR1 SGHRS and CDR2 YFSETQ. CDR3 length: 14 residues. V gave up 4 bases and J gave up 2 bases, with 13 bases separating them. Each donor's status was that of a healthy bone marrow donor. The PCR had 60 Vbeta and 13 Jbeta primers. Here immunoSEQ multiplex PCR was the method, and the copy in TCRdb shows in-frame clones only, minus some. The sample includes under 200,000 clones, around 84% seen only once; the top ten take approximately 3%. Sequences were obtained from PBMCs. The clonotype originates from a woman aged 35 to 49 in good health and CMV-seronegative. The J gene is TRBJ2-7, the V gene TRBV5-1; D might be TRBD1 (7 bases). CDR3 sequence reads: CASSPAGQPYEQYF. CDR3 bases: TGCGCCAGCAGCCCGGCGGGACAGCCCTACGAGCAGTACTTC.